The clone carrying this T cell receptor (beta chain) has a handful of counts. What it binds is not known. These data originate in a study of T cells after yellow fever vaccination. As for the study in general: Low-cell-number fractions underwent preparation using SMART-Seq v4 Ultra Low Input. Points from the study as a whole: High-abundance clonotypes from the bulk population could contaminate FACS-sorted repertoires. Although most clonotypes did not, a small share appeared in both CD4 and CD8 compartments.

Germline-derived CDR1 and CDR2 are SGHTA and FQGNSA. After removal of 5 bases from V and 5 bases from J, the junction contained 13 bases not matched to a gene. The CDR3 has 17 residues. Researchers made TCR cDNA using 5'RACE template switching, and this step added a universal primer site and UMIs. TCRdb independently ran MiXCR on the 5' RACE reads; one entry per CDR3 protein. The sample carries 300,000 to 400,000 distinct CDR3 sequences, 9.5% to 12% recorded once. The source of this sequence is a man aged 18 to 30 who received the YFV17D yellow fever vaccine. V is TRBV7-2 and J is TRBJ1-1, with 11 bases aligning to TRBD1. The sample was CD4+ T cells sorted from PBMCs, taken 45 days after the yellow fever booster vaccination. CDR3 region: CASSPTGTGGRVTEAFF. The CDR3 nucleotides read TGTGCCAGCAGCCCTACCGGGACAGGGGGAAGGGTAACTGAAGCTTTCTTT.